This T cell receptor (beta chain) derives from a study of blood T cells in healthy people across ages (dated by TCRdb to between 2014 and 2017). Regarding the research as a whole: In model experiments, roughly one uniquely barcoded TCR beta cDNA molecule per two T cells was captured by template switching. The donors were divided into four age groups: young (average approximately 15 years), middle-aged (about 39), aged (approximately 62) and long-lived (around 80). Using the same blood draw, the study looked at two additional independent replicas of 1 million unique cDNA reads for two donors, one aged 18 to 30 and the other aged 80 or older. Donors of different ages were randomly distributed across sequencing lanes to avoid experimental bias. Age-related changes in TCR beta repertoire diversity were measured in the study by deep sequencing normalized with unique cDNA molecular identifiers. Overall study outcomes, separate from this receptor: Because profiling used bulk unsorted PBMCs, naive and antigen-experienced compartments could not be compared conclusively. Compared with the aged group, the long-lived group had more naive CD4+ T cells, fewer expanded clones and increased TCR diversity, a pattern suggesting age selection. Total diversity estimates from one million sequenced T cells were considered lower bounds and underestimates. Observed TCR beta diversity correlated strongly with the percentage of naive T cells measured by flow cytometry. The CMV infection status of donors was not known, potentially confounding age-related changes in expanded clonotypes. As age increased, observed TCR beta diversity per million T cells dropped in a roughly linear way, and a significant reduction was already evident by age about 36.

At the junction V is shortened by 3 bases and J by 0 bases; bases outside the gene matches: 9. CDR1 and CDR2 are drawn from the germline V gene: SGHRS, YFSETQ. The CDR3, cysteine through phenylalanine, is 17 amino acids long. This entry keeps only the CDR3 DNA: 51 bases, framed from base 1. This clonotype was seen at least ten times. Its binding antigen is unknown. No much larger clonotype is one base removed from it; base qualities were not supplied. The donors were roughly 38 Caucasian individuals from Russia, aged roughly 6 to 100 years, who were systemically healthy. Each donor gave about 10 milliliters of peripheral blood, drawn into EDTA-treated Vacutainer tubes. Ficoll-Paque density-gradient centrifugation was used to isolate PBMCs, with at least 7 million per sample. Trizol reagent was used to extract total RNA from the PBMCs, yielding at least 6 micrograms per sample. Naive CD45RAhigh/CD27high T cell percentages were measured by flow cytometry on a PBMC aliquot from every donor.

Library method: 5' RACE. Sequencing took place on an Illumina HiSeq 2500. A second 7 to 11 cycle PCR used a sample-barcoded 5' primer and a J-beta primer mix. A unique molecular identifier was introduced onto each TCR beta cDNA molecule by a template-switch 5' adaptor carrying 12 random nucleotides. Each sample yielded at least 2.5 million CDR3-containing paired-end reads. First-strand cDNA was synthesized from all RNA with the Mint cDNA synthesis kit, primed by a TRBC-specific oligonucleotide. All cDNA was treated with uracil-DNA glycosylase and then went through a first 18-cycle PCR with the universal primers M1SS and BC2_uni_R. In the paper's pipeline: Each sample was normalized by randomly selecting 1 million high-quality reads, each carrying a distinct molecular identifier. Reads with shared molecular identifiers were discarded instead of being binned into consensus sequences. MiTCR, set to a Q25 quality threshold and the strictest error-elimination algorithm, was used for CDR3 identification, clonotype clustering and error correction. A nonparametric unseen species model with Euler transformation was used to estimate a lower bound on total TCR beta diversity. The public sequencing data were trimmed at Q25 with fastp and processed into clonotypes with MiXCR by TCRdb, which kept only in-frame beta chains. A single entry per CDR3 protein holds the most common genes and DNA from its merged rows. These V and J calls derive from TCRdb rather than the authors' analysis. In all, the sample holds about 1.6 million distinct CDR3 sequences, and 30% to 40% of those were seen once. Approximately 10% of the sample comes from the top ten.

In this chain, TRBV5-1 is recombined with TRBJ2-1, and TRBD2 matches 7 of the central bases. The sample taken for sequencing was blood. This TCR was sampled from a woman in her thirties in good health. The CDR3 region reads CASSYLTSASSYNEQFF. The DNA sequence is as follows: TGCGCCAGCAGCTACCTCACTAGCGCGTCCTCCTACAATGAGCAGTTCTTC.